The sequence of this TCR beta chain was determined in a study of cytomegalovirus exposure and HLA in healthy donors. Study observations and caveats: Analyzed later, most CMV-associated TCR beta chains appeared HLA-restricted.

Notes on this clone: Its antigen is as yet unknown.

V lost 2 bases and J 2 bases, leaving 17 bases between the germline ends. Germline-derived CDR1 and CDR2 are GTSNPN and SVGIG (reference sequence). The CDR3 runs 16 residues. PCR primers comprised 60 Vbeta and 13 Jbeta primers. TCRdb's copy holds only in-frame clones and misses some; the assay was immunoSEQ multiplex PCR. This sample has about 160,000 clones, with roughly four fifths found just once. This rearrangement joins TRBV30 to TRBJ2-3; possibly TRBD1 for D (6 bases). The sample taken for sequencing was PBMCs. This sequence was found in a girl aged 2 to 10 in good health and CMV-seropositive. The CDR3 DNA is TGTGCCTGGAGTCCCCTGGGGGCGCAGAACACAGATACGCAGTATTTT. It yields the protein CAWSPLGAQNTDTQYF.